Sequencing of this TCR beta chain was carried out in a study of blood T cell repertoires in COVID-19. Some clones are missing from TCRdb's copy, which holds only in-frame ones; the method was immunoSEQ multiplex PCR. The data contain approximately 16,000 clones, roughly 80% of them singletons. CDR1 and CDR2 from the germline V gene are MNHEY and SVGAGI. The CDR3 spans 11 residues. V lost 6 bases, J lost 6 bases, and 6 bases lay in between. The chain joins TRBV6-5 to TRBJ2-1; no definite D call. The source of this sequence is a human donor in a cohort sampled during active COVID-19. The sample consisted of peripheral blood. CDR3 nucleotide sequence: TGTGCCAGCAGGCGTTTCAATGAGCAGTTCTTC. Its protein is CASRRFNEQFF.